This T cell receptor (beta chain) was found in a study of human T cells and chemical hapten exposure. Time point: pre-sensitization, week 0. This sample's treatment: therapeutic diphenylcyclopropenone sensitization with weekly scalp DPC. Via MiXCR, TCRdb re-called the RACE reads, giving one row per CDR3 protein. This table has a few hundred thousand distinct CDR3 sequences, about 5.4% appearing once. Trimming at V came to 8 bases and at J to 1 base, leaving 16 bases not matched to a gene. The CDR3 totals 18 residues. The germline CDR1 and CDR2 sequences are SGHTA and FQGNSA. This clonotype occurred many times.

This chain joins TRBV7-2 and TRBJ2-3, with 9 bases fitting TRBD2. Here the sequenced sample was whole blood, taken in connection with sensitization to the hapten diphenylcyclopropenone (DPC). This TCR derives from a woman younger than 30 with alopecia areata. Some clones in this sample may be carry-over from other donors' samples. The DNA of the CDR3 is TGTGCCAGCGCGGTCCTCGGCGGGGGGGCCTATGGCACAGATACGCAGTATTTT. Its translation is CASAVLGGGAYGTDTQYF.